This T cell receptor beta chain was found in a study of blood T cell repertoires in COVID-19. Study context: Acute and convalescent COVID-19 samples came from the United States, Italy and Spain. From T cells, B-cell-depleted T cells, or PBMCs came the material, which was cDNA or gDNA.

The CDR3 spans 16 residues. Germline V lookup: CDR1 MNHEY, CDR2 SVGEGT. Trimming cost V 2 bases and J 5 bases, with 19 bases left between them. Original handling: The authors estimated nucleated cell counts from reference gene primer amplification. TCRdb's table, derived via immunoSEQ multiplex PCR, lists solely in-frame clones and lacks some. The V and J calls and clone size are taken from that table; D and trimming were inferred from the DNA. The data hold approximately 280,000 clones, with around 89% observed a single time. The chain uses TRBV6-2 or TRBV6-3 and TRBJ2-7; a weak D match, TRBD1 (6 bases). The sequence derives from a woman aged 60-70 years with acute or convalescent COVID-19. Material: peripheral blood. CDR3 in amino acids: CASSYGFRGAVNEQYF. The CDR3 DNA reads TGTGCCAGCAGTTACGGCTTCAGGGGAGCGGTAAACGAGCAGTACTTC.